The 26 T cell receptor beta chains listed next were all sequenced from one sample in a study of T cell clonality in common variable immunodeficiency. Findings and limits, study-wide: Common variable immunodeficiency TCR beta sequences reportedly had fewer deletions and N-nucleotide insertions.

Their antigens are not known. The method was immunoSEQ multiplex PCR; TCRdb's version includes in-frame clones alone and lacks a portion of them. The sample yields 20,000 to 30,000 clones, without any singletons. The sample taken for sequencing was peripheral blood mononuclear cells. All receptors derive from a human donor with common variable immunodeficiency.

On this clone: Read data end 3 residues before the CDR3 end; the end is taken from the germline J gene. The chain employs TRBV2 and TRBJ2-1, with D maybe TRBD2 (5 bases). The V and J ends lost 4 bases and 8 bases respectively, with 9 bases between them. Germline CDR1 reads SNHLY; CDR2 reads FYNNEI. The CDR3 contains 12 residues. CDR3 loop: CASSVTRDEQFF. CDR3 bases read: TGTGCCAGCAGTGTTACGAGGGATGAG. The complete variable domain, with remaining parts taken from reference TRBV2 and TRBJ2-1, reads EPEVTQTPSHQVTQMGQEVILRCVPISNHLYFYWYRQILGQKVEFLVSFYNNEISEKSEIFDDQFSVERPDGSNFTLKIRSTKLEDSAMYFCASSVTRDEQFFGPGTRLTVL.

In this sample, this clone turned up many times. The CDR3 is cut off 3 residues early in the read; its end comes from the germline J gene. The chain uses TRBV2 and TRBJ1-2; possible D gene TRBD1, 6 bases. CDR3 length equals 12 residues. Germline values: CDR1 SNHLY, CDR2 FYNNEI. The CDR3 loop reads CASRAAGVGYTF. The CDR3 DNA, read in part, is TGTGCCAGCAGGGCCGCAGGGGTAGGC.

This clone was seen only a few times. The CDR3 end falls 3 residues outside the read, so it is completed with the germline J gene. V gene TRBV30 combines with J gene TRBJ1-1; TRBD1 matches at 8 bases. This CDR3 region has 14 residues. Germline trimming cut 5 bases from V and 3 bases from J; bases unmatched to any gene: 8. Germline values: CDR1 GTSNPN, CDR2 SVGIG (reference sequence). This CDR3 is CAWAGQGWDTEAFF. The covered CDR3 bases are TGTGCCTGGGCCGGACAGGGTTGGGACACTGAA.

This clone was seen many times. The DNA ends 3 residues before the CDR3 does, and the rest of the CDR3 is filled in from the germline J gene. The rearrangement joins TRBV18 to TRBJ2-1; possibly TRBD2 for D (6 bases). The germline CDR1 and CDR2 sequences are KGHSH and LQKENI. Trimming pared 4 bases from V and 2 bases from J, leaving 9 bases between. The CDR3 contains 14 residues. The sequenced part of the CDR3 DNA is TGTGCCAGCTCACTGGGGGGTGCCTACAATGAG. Its protein is CASSLGGAYNE. The complete CDR3 protein is CASSLGGAYNEQFF.

Remarks on this clone: The read is 3 residues too short to cover the CDR3 end, so that end is filled in from the germline J gene. The V call is TRBV5-1, the J call TRBJ2-3, with TRBD1 as a possible D gene (7 bases). The CDR3 loop spans 15 amino acids. CDR1 and CDR2 (germline): SGHRS, YFSETQ. The DNA read from the CDR3 is TGCGCCAGCAGCTTGGCCGCGGGACAGATCTACGCG. The encoded protein is CASSLAAGQIYA. The whole CDR3 sequence reads CASSLAAGQIYAQYF.

About this clone itself: The CDR3 goes on 3 residues after the read ends, and that part is filled in from the germline J gene. The chain has TRBV2 and TRBJ1-1, with 8 bases matching TRBD1. The V gene end was trimmed by 11 bases and the J gene end by 0 bases; junction bases not matched to a gene: 5. The germline gives CDR1 SNHLY, CDR2 FYNNEI. The CDR3 has 13 amino acids. CDR3 bases read: TGTGCCGGGAACAGGGGGGTGAACACTGAA. This gives the protein CAGNRGVNTE. The entire CDR3 protein is CAGNRGVNTEAFF.

This clone has ten or more counts. Sequencing ends 3 residues short of the CDR3 end; the germline J gene provides the rest. This chain connects TRBV30 to TRBJ1-1; no firm D call. The CDR3 contains 11 residues. V lost 1 base to trimming and J lost 3 bases, with 3 bases between them. CDR1 is GTSNPN and CDR2 is SVGIG in the germline V gene (reference sequence). CDR3 amino acids: CAWSAHTEAFF. The CDR3 bases that were read are TGTGCCTGGAGTGCTCACACTGAA.

Remarks on this clone: The sequenced fragment ends 3 residues before the CDR3 boundary, so the rest is inferred from the germline J gene. The chain couples TRBV23-1 to TRBJ1-1; no definite D call. TRBV23-1 is treated as an ORF (open reading frame) with a function not yet certain. The CDR3 covers 15 residues. The ends were cut back, 1 base at V and 2 bases at J, with 11 bases in the middle. CDR3 protein: CASSQYDAVNTEAFF. CDR3 DNA, as far as it was read: TGCGCCAGCAGTCAATATGATGCAGTTAACACTGAA.

This clone came up many times. The CDR3 extends 3 residues past the end of the read, so its final part is completed from the germline J gene. The rearrangement links TRBV12-5 to TRBJ2-5, with D tentatively TRBD1 (6 bases). The germline gives CDR1 LGHNT, CDR2 FRNRAP. V was cut by 4 bases and J by 2 bases, with 11 bases left in between. This CDR3 is built from 14 residues. The sequenced CDR3 bases are TGTGCTAGTGGTTCGGACAGTATACAAGAGACC. Translating it yields CASGSDSIQET. The complete CDR3 sequence is CASGSDSIQETQYF.

Points on this clone: Sequencing ends 3 residues short of the CDR3 end; the germline J gene provides the rest. The chain carries TRBV11-2 and TRBJ2-4, with 9 positions matching TRBD1. The CDR3 length is 15 residues. Unmatched junction bases numbered 3, after V lost 4 bases and J lost 2 bases. Germline lookup yields CDR1 SGHAT and CDR2 FQNNGV. CDR3 region: CASSSTGGTKNIQYF. The DNA read from the CDR3 is TGTGCCAGCAGCTCGACAGGGGGAACCAAAAACATT.

This clone appeared many times. The CDR3 is cut off 3 residues early in the read; its end comes from the germline J gene. The chain recombines TRBV6-2 or TRBV6-3 with TRBJ2-2, with 8 nucleotides matching TRBD2. V shed 6 bases and J 2 bases; nucleotides not matched to a gene: 2. The CDR3 length is 14 residues. Germline V gives CDR1 MNHEY, CDR2 SVGEGT. CDR3 bases read: TGTGCCAGCAGACTAGCGGCAAACACCGGGGAG. This codes for CASRLAANTGE. The whole CDR3 protein reads CASRLAANTGELFF.

This clone was observed a few times. The read ends 3 residues early relative to the CDR3; the germline J gene fills the gap. The J gene is TRBJ2-3, the V gene TRBV7-2; TRBD2 aligns across 7 bases. CDR1 is SGHTA, CDR2 FQGNSA, per germline. The CDR3 extends over 14 amino acids. J gave up 6 bases and V 3 bases, and 6 bases lay outside the gene matches. The CDR3 bases that were read are TGTGCCAGCAGCTTGTTCGGGGGGAGGGATACG. Its protein is CASSLFGGRDT. The complete CDR3 protein is CASSLFGGRDTQYF.

At least ten counts were recorded for this clone. With the read ending 3 residues before the CDR3 end, the germline J gene is used to fill in that end. V usage is TRBV6-2 or TRBV6-3 and J usage is TRBJ2-7, with 10 bases that match TRBD2. This CDR3 has 15 residues. The germline gives CDR1 MNHEY, CDR2 SVGEGT. J gave up 3 bases and V 2 bases, and 4 bases lay outside the gene matches. The DNA read from the CDR3 is TGTGCCAGCAGTTACGGACTAGCGGAGAACTACGAG. It codes for CASSYGLAENYE. The entire CDR3 protein is CASSYGLAENYEQYF.

With regard to this clone: The read terminates 3 residues before the CDR3 end, so the remaining end is supplied by the germline J gene. This rearrangement joins TRBV5-1 to TRBJ1-6, with a tentative D call TRBD1 (5 bases). The V and J ends lost 4 bases and 8 bases respectively, with 22 bases between them. The CDR3 sequence is 17 residues long. CDR1 and CDR2 (germline): SGHRS, YFSETQ. Here the CDR3 reads CASSLTAGTDEHSPLHF. The part of the CDR3 DNA that was read is TGCGCCAGCAGCCTCACGGCCGGGACTGACGAACATTCACCC.

There are many counts of this clone. The CDR3 extends 3 residues past the end of the read, so its final part is completed from the germline J gene. The rearrangement uses TRBV6-4 and TRBJ1-5; 7 nucleotides align to TRBD1. The CDR3 length is 15 residues. With V trimmed by 3 bases and J by 2 bases, 4 bases remained unmatched. Germline CDR1 is MRHNA and CDR2 is SNTAGT. CDR3 bases read: TGTGCCAGCAGTGAACAGGGGTGTTGCAATCAGCCC. Amino acid sequence: CASSEQGCCNQP. The whole CDR3 is CASSEQGCCNQPQHF.

This clone appeared many times. The read falls 3 residues short of the CDR3 end, and the missing part is taken from the germline J gene. The V call is TRBV20-1, the J call TRBJ1-1; D might be TRBD1 (5 bases). The length of the CDR3 is 13 residues. Germline values: CDR1 DFQATT, CDR2 SNEGSKA (reference sequence). Trimming shortened V by 7 bases and J by 1 base, and 13 bases separated the two germline ends. Incomplete CDR3 DNA: TGCAGTGTTCTGCAGGACACGAACACTGAA. This codes for CSVLQDTNTE. The entire CDR3 is CSVLQDTNTEAFF.

This clone was recorded at least ten times. The CDR3 is cut off 3 residues early in the read; its end comes from the germline J gene. This chain links TRBV18 with TRBJ1-1; the D gene is possibly TRBD1 (5 bases). Germline CDR1 KGHSH, CDR2 LQKENI. V lost 3 bases and J 1 base, leaving 12 bases between the germline ends. The CDR3 runs to 15 residues. The covered CDR3 bases are TGTGCCAGCTCACCTTTGGGGGGGTCGAACACTGAA. It translates to CASSPLGGSNTE. The complete CDR3 protein is CASSPLGGSNTEAFF.

This clone was seen at least ten times. The read ends 3 residues early relative to the CDR3; the germline J gene fills the gap. The chain joins TRBV30 to TRBJ2-6; D possibly corresponds to TRBD1 (5 bases). The germline V and J ends were trimmed by 2 bases and 1 base, with 18 bases remaining between them. This CDR3 region has 18 residues. Looked up from germline, CDR1 is GTSNPN and CDR2 is SVGIG (reference sequence). This CDR3 reads CAWSSTAMAVSGANVLTF. The CDR3 DNA, read in part, is TGTGCCTGGAGTTCGACAGCGATGGCGGTATCTGGGGCCAACGTC.

This clone was observed a few times. One end of the junction varies from germline; a read error may be responsible. The CDR3 is cut off 3 residues early in the read; its end comes from the germline J gene. V gene TRBV18 combines with J gene TRBJ1-4; no reliable D call. The CDR3 loop spans 12 amino acids. The germline CDR1 and CDR2 sequences are KGHSH and LQKENI. CDR3 protein: CASSPTNEKLFF. The CDR3 bases that were read are TGTGCCAGCTCACCAACAAATGAAAAA.

In regard to this clone: The missing CDR3 end, 3 residues past where the read stops, is filled in from the germline J gene. V and J are TRBV20-1 and TRBJ1-5; 8 bases agree with TRBD1. CDR3 length equals 14 residues. Per germline, CDR1 DFQATT and CDR2 SNEGSKA (reference sequence). J was trimmed by 4 bases and V by 7 bases; bases with no gene match: 9. CDR3 DNA, as far as it was read: TGCAGTGTTACGACAGGGGAGAAGAATCAGCCC. Its translation: CSVTTGEKNQP. In full, the CDR3 reads CSVTTGEKNQPQHF.

The sample holds many counts of this clone. CDR3 DNA (partial): TGTGCCAGTAGTATAGGCCGAGATAGCTACGAG. Amino acid sequence: CASSIGRDSYE. The entire CDR3 sequence reads CASSIGRDSYEQYF. The chain recombines TRBV19 with TRBJ2-7; D is undetermined. The CDR3 extends 3 residues past the end of the read, so its final part is completed from the germline J gene. CDR1 is LNHDA, CDR2 SQIVND, per germline (reference sequence). The CDR3 is 14 amino acids. Trimming shortened V by 1 base and J by 3 bases, and 10 bases separated the two germline ends.

Comments on this clone: The observed sequence ends 3 residues before the CDR3 terminus, with the missing tail filled in from the germline J gene. V is TRBV5-1 and J is TRBJ2-5, with 7 positions matching TRBD1. The CDR3 sequence is 13 residues long. V dropped 2 bases and J dropped 4; count of bases not matched to a gene: 2. Germline lookup yields CDR1 SGHRS and CDR2 YFSETQ. The chain's CDR3 is CASSFAGGETQYF. The part of the CDR3 DNA that was read is TGCGCCAGCAGCTTTGCAGGGGGAGAGACC. The full variable domain, completed using reference TRBV5-1 and TRBJ2-5, is KAGVTQTPRYLIKTRGQQVTLSCSPISGHRSVSWYQQTPGQGLQFLFEYFSETQRNKGNFPGRFSGRQFSNSRSEMNVSTLELGDSALYLCASSFAGGETQYFGPGTRLLVL.

This clone was found many times. The CDR3 sequence is CASTQQGMNTEAFF. The sequenced part of the CDR3 DNA is TGTGCCAGCACTCAACAGGGTATGAACACTGAA. The J gene is TRBJ1-1, the V gene TRBV2; D is possibly TRBD1 (6 bases). The read ends 3 residues shy of where the CDR3 ends; the end is completed using the germline J gene. Germline CDR1 SNHLY, CDR2 FYNNEI. The V end was cut by 7 bases, the J end by 0 bases, with 12 bases between. The CDR3 totals 14 residues.

Turning to this clone: The CDR3 is cut off 3 residues early in the read; its end comes from the germline J gene. This rearrangement joins TRBV20-1 to TRBJ1-4; D may be TRBD1 (6 bases). In germline, CDR1 is DFQATT, CDR2 SNEGSKA (reference sequence). V dropped 0 bases and J dropped 7 bases, with 15 bases sitting between them. CDR3 length: 15 residues. CDR3 DNA, as far as it was read: TGCAGTGCTAGAGACTCGTCCAGGGGAGGTGAAAAA. This gives the protein CSARDSSRGGEK. The full-length CDR3 reads as CSARDSSRGGEKLFF.

A word on this clone: The sequence runs out 3 residues before the end of the CDR3; the remainder is reconstructed from the germline J gene. The J gene is TRBJ1-2, the V gene TRBV30; 11 nucleotides line up with TRBD1. CDR3 length: 12 residues. Per the germline V gene, CDR1 is GTSNPN and CDR2 is SVGIG (reference sequence). With V trimmed by 5 bases and J by 7 bases, 3 bases remained unmatched. The CDR3 loop is CAWGQGAGGYTF. The DNA read from the CDR3 is TGTGCCTGGGGACAGGGGGCTGGTGGC.

This clone was found many times. The read terminates 3 residues ahead of where the CDR3 ends, so the germline J gene completes it. The J gene is TRBJ2-2, the V gene TRBV5-1, with 11 bases matching TRBD2. With 4 bases clipped from V and 9 bases from J, the junction kept 20 bases outside the gene matches. Germline loops: CDR1 SGHRS, CDR2 YFSETQ. CDR3 size: 19 residues. CDR3 bases read: TGCGCCAGCAGCCCAAACCCGAAGGCTAGCGGGGGGTCTCCCAGGGAG. Translated, it gives CASSPNPKASGGSPRE. The complete CDR3 reads CASSPNPKASGGSPRELFF.